Each of the 3 T cell receptor beta chains below was sequenced from the same sample in a study of T cells in Graves' hyperthyroidism and ophthalmopathy. TCR beta CDR3 region amplification was performed from RNA transcripts. When the TCR CDR3 underwent first-round RT-PCR, the HTBI primer set was used. Each CDR3 protein gets one entry after TCRdb re-called the multiplex PCR reads with MiXCR. This table has 200,000 to 300,000 distinct CDR3 sequences, roughly 22% appearing once. The sample comprised blood. These receptors came from a woman aged 40 to 50 with Graves' ophthalmopathy.

In this sample, this clonotype turned up many times. The rearrangement uses TRBV28 and TRBJ2-4; 8 bases are a match to TRBD1. Germline trimming cut 4 bases from V and 1 base from J; bases unmatched to any gene: 6. Germline CDR1 MDHEN, CDR2 SYDVKM. The CDR3 contains 16 residues. The CDR3 DNA reads TGTGCCAGCAGTTCTCGACAGGGGACGGCCAAAAACATTCAGTACTTC. It codes for CASSSRQGTAKNIQYF.

This clonotype has a count of ten or more. The chain has TRBV5-8 and TRBJ1-1, with unresolved D. Trimming cost V 6 bases and J 5 bases, with 17 bases left between them. The germline gives CDR1 SGHTS, CDR2 YDEGEE. The CDR3 totals 14 residues. This CDR3 is CASNQVGVGTEAFF. The CDR3, as DNA: TGTGCCAGCAACCAGGTTGGTGTTGGAACTGAAGCTTTCTTT. The whole variable domain, filled in from reference TRBV5-8 and TRBJ1-1, reads EAGVTQSPTHLIKTRGQQATLRCSPISGHTSVYWYQQALGLGLQFLLWYDEGEERNRGNFPPRFSGRQFPNYSSELNVNALELEDSALYLCASNQVGVGTEAFFGQGTRLTVV.

This clonotype has a count of ten or more. The J gene is TRBJ2-2, the V gene TRBV5-1; tentatively, D is TRBD1 (6 bases). Per the germline V gene, CDR1 is SGHRS and CDR2 is YFSETQ. This CDR3 contains 14 residues. Trimming shortened V by 1 base and J by 4 bases, and 8 bases separated the two germline ends. The CDR3 coding sequence is TGCGCCAGCAGCTTGACAGGGATCACCGGGGAGCTGTTTTTT. As protein: CASSLTGITGELFF.